This entry concerns a single T cell receptor beta chain. This CDR3 comprises 12 residues. The germline V gene has CDR1 ENHRY and CDR2 SYGVKD. The V gene lost 6 bases and the J gene lost 2 bases, with 6 bases spanning the gap. The data stem from a study of blood T cell repertoires in COVID-19. For the study at large: Samples of COVID-19 (acute and convalescent) were obtained from the United States, Italy and Spain.

This table comes from immunoSEQ multiplex PCR, and its TCRdb copy is limited to in-frame clones, with some not included. The sample contains about 150,000 clones, more than 80% of which appear only once. Sequenced material: peripheral blood. The chain couples TRBV10-3 to TRBJ2-3, with a weak D call TRBD1 (5 bases). The receptor was derived from a human donor in a cohort sampled during active COVID-19. Here the CDR3 DNA reads TGTGCCATCAGGGGGCTCACAGATACGCAGTATTTT. Protein sequence: CAIRGLTDTQYF.